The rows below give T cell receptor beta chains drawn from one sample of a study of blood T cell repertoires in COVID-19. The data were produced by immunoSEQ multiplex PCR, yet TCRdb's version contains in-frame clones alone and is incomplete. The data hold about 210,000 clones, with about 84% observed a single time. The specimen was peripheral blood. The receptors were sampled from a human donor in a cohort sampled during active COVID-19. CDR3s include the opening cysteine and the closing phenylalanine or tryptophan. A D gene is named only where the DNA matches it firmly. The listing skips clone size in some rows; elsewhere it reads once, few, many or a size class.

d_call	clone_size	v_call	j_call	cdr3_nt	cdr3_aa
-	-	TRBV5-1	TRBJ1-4	TGCGCCAGCAGATTTGCGTCAGGGGTGGAGGAAAAACTGTTTTTT	CASRFASGVEEKLFF
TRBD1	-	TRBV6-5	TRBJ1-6	TGTGCCAGCAGCATAACCGGGACAGGGGAATCACCCCTCCACTTT	CASSITGTGESPLHF
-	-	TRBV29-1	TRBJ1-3	TGCAGCGCCAGGACTGATGGAAACACCATATATTTT	CSARTDGNTIYF
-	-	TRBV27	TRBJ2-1	TGTGCCAGCAGTCCACCTACCTATCGACTGGCATACAATGAGCAGTTCTTC	CASSPPTYRLAYNEQFF
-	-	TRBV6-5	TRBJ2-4	TGTGCCAGCAGTTACCGGCCAGGGCCAGACATTCAGTACTTC	CASSYRPGPDIQYF
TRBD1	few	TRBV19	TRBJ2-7	TGTGCCAGTAGTACCCAGGGACAGGGGGAGTACGAGCAGTACTTC	CASSTQGQGEYEQYF
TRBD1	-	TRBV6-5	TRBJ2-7	TGTGCCAGCACCTCGTGGGGACAGGGGAGGAACGAGCAGTACTTC	CASTSWGQGRNEQYF
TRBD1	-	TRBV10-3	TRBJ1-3	TGTGCCATTGGGACAGGAGCCGGAAACACCATATATTTT	CAIGTGAGNTIYF
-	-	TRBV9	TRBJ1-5	TGTGCCAGCAGCGTAGGCGGGATTAGCAATCAGCCCCAGCATTTT	CASSVGGISNQPQHF
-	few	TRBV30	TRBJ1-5	TGTGCCTGGAGTACCAGGGGTAATTATCAGCCCCAGCATTTT	CAWSTRGNYQPQHF
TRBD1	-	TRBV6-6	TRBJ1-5	TGTGCCAGCAGTTGGGACAGGGATAGCAATCAGCCCCAGCATTTT	CASSWDRDSNQPQHF
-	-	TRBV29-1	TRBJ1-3	TGCAGCGTTGAAGAAACAGGGATCTCTGGAAACACCATATATTTT	CSVEETGISGNTIYF
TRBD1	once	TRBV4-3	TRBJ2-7	TGCGCCAGCAGCCAAGATTGGACAGGGAGCTCCTACGAGCAGTACTTC	CASSQDWTGSSYEQYF
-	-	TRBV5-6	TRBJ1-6	TGTGCCAGCAGCCTGAACAGGGATCCCAATTCACCCCTCCACTTT	CASSLNRDPNSPLHF
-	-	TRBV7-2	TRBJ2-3	TGTGCCAGCAGCTTGACCCAGGCTCTCAGGGCTCCAACGCAGTATTTT	CASSLTQALRAPTQYF
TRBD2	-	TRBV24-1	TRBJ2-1	TGTGCCACCAGTGACCCGGACGGGGGGGCGCTGGGCAATGAGCAGTTCTTC	CATSDPDGGALGNEQFF
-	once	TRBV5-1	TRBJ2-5	TGCGCCAGCAGCTTGGGCGGGAACCAAGAGACCCAGTACTTC	CASSLGGNQETQYF
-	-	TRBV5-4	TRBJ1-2	TGTGCCAGCAGCGTGATGGGCCAGGGTCGTCATGGCTACACCTTC	CASSVMGQGRHGYTF
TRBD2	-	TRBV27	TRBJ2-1	TGTGCCAGCAGTATAATAGCGGGAGCCTCTTACAATGAGCAGTTCTTC	CASSIIAGASYNEQFF
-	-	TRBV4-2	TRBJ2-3	TGTGCCAGCAGCCAAGACGGGGGAGATACGCAGTATTTT	CASSQDGGDTQYF
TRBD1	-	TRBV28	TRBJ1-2	TGTGCCACCCGAACGGGACAGGAGTACTATGGCTACACCTTC	CATRTGQEYYGYTF
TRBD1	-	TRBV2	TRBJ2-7	TGTGCCAGCAGTGCCCGCGGGACAGGTCCCACCTACGAGCAGTACTTC	CASSARGTGPTYEQYF
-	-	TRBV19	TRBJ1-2	TGTGCCAGTAGTAGAGGGCAGTCAGCTAACTATGGCTACACCTTC	CASSRGQSANYGYTF
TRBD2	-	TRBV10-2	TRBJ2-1	TGCGCCCTTCGCGGGGGGATGTACAATGAGCAGTTCTTC	CALRGGMYNEQFF
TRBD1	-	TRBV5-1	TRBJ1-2	TGCGCCAGCAGCCAAGGACAGGGACATGGCTACACCTTC	CASSQGQGHGYTF
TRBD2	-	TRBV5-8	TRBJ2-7	TGTGCCAGCAGCTGGGGGGGAAACTACGAGCAGTACTTC	CASSWGGNYEQYF
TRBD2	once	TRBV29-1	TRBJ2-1	TGCAGCGGCGGACTAGCGGAGCACATCTACAATGAGCAGTTCTTC	CSGGLAEHIYNEQFF
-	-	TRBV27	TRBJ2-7	TGTGCCAGCAGTTTACAGGGCCCCTCCTACGAGCAGTACTTC	CASSLQGPSYEQYF
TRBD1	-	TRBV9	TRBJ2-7	TGTGCCAGCAGCGTAGGGGACAGGGTGTATGGGTCCTACGAGCAGTACTTC	CASSVGDRVYGSYEQYF
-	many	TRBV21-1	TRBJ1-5	TGTGCCAGCAGCAAAGGGGCGGGGGGGGACGTTTGCAATCAGCCCCAGCATTTT	CASSKGAGGDVCNQPQHF
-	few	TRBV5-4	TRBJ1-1	TGTGCCAGCAGCCTAGGGACGGGAGCGAAAGCTTTCTTT	CASSLGTGAKAFF
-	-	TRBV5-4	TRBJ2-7	TGTGCCAGCAGCTTCGGGTCCCCCTACGAGCAGTACTTC	CASSFGSPYEQYF
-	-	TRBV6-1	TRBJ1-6	TGTGCCAGCAGTGAAACTCGGGGGGCGGCGGCCCTCCACTTT	CASSETRGAAALHF
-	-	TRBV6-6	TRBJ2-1	TGTGCCAGCACCCTGGACATGGTCTACAATGAGCAGTTCTTC	CASTLDMVYNEQFF
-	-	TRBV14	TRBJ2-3	TGTGCCAGCATCCCAGAGGGGCCGAACACAGATACGCAGTATTTT	CASIPEGPNTDTQYF
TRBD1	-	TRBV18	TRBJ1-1	TGTGCCAGCTCACGGGACAGGGAAGGCTCGGCAGCTTTCTTT	CASSRDREGSAAFF
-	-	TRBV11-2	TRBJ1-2	TGTGCCAGCACCTCGGGGGGCTGGGGCTACACCTTC	CASTSGGWGYTF
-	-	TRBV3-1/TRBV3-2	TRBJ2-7	TGTGCCAGCAGCCAACCAGGATTATCCCTCGAGCAGTACTTC	CASSQPGLSLEQYF